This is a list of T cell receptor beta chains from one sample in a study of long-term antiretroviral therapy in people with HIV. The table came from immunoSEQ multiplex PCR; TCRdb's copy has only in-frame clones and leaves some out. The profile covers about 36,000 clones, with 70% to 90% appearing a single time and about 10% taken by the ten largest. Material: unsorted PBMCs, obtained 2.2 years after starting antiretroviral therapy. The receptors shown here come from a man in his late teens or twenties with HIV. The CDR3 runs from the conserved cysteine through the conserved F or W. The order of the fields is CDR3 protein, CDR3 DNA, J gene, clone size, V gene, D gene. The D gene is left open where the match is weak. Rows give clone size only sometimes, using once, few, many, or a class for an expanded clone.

CDR3 protein: CASSPGDSGAETQYF
CDR3 DNA: TGTGCCAGCAGCCCTGGGGACAGCGGGGCCGAGACCCAGTACTTC
J gene: TRBJ2-5
clone size: once
V gene: TRBV13
D gene: .

CDR3 protein: CASSLGQIYGYTF
CDR3 DNA: TGTGCCAGCAGCCTCGGACAGATCTATGGCTACACCTTC
J gene: TRBJ1-2
clone size: .
V gene: TRBV9
D gene: .

CDR3 protein: CARLEVANTQYF
CDR3 DNA: TGTGCCAGGTTAGAAGTGGCGAATACGCAGTATTTT
J gene: TRBJ2-3
clone size: .
V gene: TRBV19
D gene: .

CDR3 protein: CAISEPTGDVNTEAFF
CDR3 DNA: TGTGCCATCAGTGAGCCGACAGGGGATGTGAACACTGAAGCTTTCTTT
J gene: TRBJ1-1
clone size: .
V gene: TRBV10-3
D gene: TRBD1

CDR3 protein: CASSTGNEKLFF
CDR3 DNA: TGTGCCAGCAGTACAGGGAATGAAAAACTGTTTTTT
J gene: TRBJ1-4
clone size: .
V gene: TRBV6-4
D gene: .

CDR3 protein: CASSLVSRGDGYTF
CDR3 DNA: TGTGCCAGCAGCTTAGTCAGCAGGGGTGATGGCTACACCTTC
J gene: TRBJ1-2
clone size: .
V gene: TRBV7-2
D gene: .

CDR3 protein: CASSHPRQGGRDTQYF
CDR3 DNA: TGTGCCAGCAGCCACCCCAGACAGGGGGGAAGGGATACGCAGTATTTT
J gene: TRBJ2-3
clone size: .
V gene: TRBV14
D gene: TRBD1

CDR3 protein: CSAPDSVEQFF
CDR3 DNA: TGCAGTGCCCCTGACTCGGTTGAGCAGTTCTTC
J gene: TRBJ2-1
clone size: .
V gene: TRBV20-1
D gene: .

CDR3 protein: CASSSGDKAFF
CDR3 DNA: TGTGCCAGCAGCTCCGGGGATAAAGCTTTCTTT
J gene: TRBJ1-1
clone size: .
V gene: TRBV7-6
D gene: .

CDR3 protein: CASRLNKMNTEAFF
CDR3 DNA: TGTGCCAGTAGATTAAACAAAATGAACACTGAAGCTTTCTTT
J gene: TRBJ1-1
clone size: .
V gene: TRBV19
D gene: .

CDR3 protein: CARQPTDTQYF
CDR3 DNA: TGTGCCAGGCAGCCAACAGATACGCAGTATTTT
J gene: TRBJ2-3
clone size: .
V gene: TRBV2
D gene: .

CDR3 protein: CASSARTDLNEKLFF
CDR3 DNA: TGTGCCAGCAGCGCTAGGACAGACCTAAATGAAAAACTGTTTTTT
J gene: TRBJ1-4
clone size: .
V gene: TRBV9
D gene: .

CDR3 protein: CASSLRGGDQETQYF
CDR3 DNA: TGTGCCAGCAGCTTGCGGGGGGGCGACCAAGAGACCCAGTACTTC
J gene: TRBJ2-5
clone size: once
V gene: TRBV5-4
D gene: TRBD2

CDR3 protein: CASSIIAGVPYNEQFF
CDR3 DNA: TGTGCCAGCAGTATCATAGCGGGGGTTCCCTACAATGAGCAGTTCTTC
J gene: TRBJ2-1
clone size: .
V gene: TRBV27
D gene: TRBD2

CDR3 protein: CASSRVSGFKETQYF
CDR3 DNA: TGTGCCAGTAGTAGGGTTAGCGGTTTTAAGGAGACCCAGTACTTC
J gene: TRBJ2-5
clone size: once
V gene: TRBV19
D gene: .

CDR3 protein: CASSFFSGTYEQYF
CDR3 DNA: TGTGCCAGCAGCTTTTTTAGCGGGACCTACGAGCAGTACTTC
J gene: TRBJ2-7
clone size: .
V gene: TRBV7-2
D gene: TRBD2

CDR3 protein: CASGGAAGALETQYF
CDR3 DNA: TGTGCCAGCGGGGGGGCAGCGGGAGCTCTTGAGACCCAGTACTTC
J gene: TRBJ2-5
clone size: .
V gene: TRBV2
D gene: TRBD2

CDR3 protein: CASSLSLGTNTEAFF
CDR3 DNA: TGTGCCAGCAGTTTATCGTTGGGAACGAACACTGAAGCTTTCTTT
J gene: TRBJ1-1
clone size: .
V gene: TRBV27
D gene: .

CDR3 protein: CASSPVTGTNEQYF
CDR3 DNA: TGTGCCAGCTCACCTGTGACAGGGACCAACGAGCAGTACTTC
J gene: TRBJ2-7
clone size: few
V gene: TRBV18
D gene: TRBD1

CDR3 protein: CASSEEGTGASYGYTF
CDR3 DNA: TGTGCCAGCAGTGAAGAAGGGACAGGGGCTAGCTATGGCTACACCTTC
J gene: TRBJ1-2
clone size: .
V gene: TRBV6-1
D gene: TRBD1

CDR3 protein: CASSLDSNEQFF
CDR3 DNA: TGCGCCAGCAGCTTGGACAGCAATGAGCAGTTCTTC
J gene: TRBJ2-1
clone size: .
V gene: TRBV5-1
D gene: .

CDR3 protein: CASSLARTGLNYEQYF
CDR3 DNA: TGTGCCAGCAGCTTAGCCCGGACAGGGCTGAACTACGAGCAGTACTTC
J gene: TRBJ2-7
clone size: .
V gene: TRBV13
D gene: TRBD1

CDR3 protein: CASSPRADEKLFF
CDR3 DNA: TGTGCCAGCAGCCCACGGGCGGATGAAAAACTGTTTTTT
J gene: TRBJ1-4
clone size: .
V gene: TRBV4-2
D gene: .

CDR3 protein: CASSPPGRAAYEQYF
CDR3 DNA: TGTGCCAGCAGTCCACCGGGACGCGCCGCTTACGAGCAGTACTTC
J gene: TRBJ2-7
clone size: once
V gene: TRBV27
D gene: .

CDR3 protein: CASKPKGRVYEQYF
CDR3 DNA: TGTGCCAGCAAACCAAAAGGCAGGGTTTACGAGCAGTACTTC
J gene: TRBJ2-7
clone size: .
V gene: TRBV6-5
D gene: .

CDR3 protein: CASSPVTAGELFF
CDR3 DNA: TGTGCCAGCAGTCCAGTGACGGCCGGGGAGCTGTTTTTT
J gene: TRBJ2-2
clone size: .
V gene: TRBV6-5
D gene: .

CDR3 protein: CASSLVGAAGELFF
CDR3 DNA: TGTGCCAGCAGCTTAGTGGGGGCGGCCGGGGAGCTGTTTTTT
J gene: TRBJ2-2
clone size: once
V gene: TRBV7-9
D gene: .

CDR3 protein: CASSQGSSGQGNEQFF
CDR3 DNA: TGTGCCAGCAGCCAGGGCTCTAGCGGGCAGGGCAATGAGCAGTTCTTC
J gene: TRBJ2-1
clone size: .
V gene: TRBV28
D gene: TRBD2

CDR3 protein: CASSPANLGGNNEQFF
CDR3 DNA: TGTGCCAGCTCACCAGCGAATCTCGGCGGAAACAATGAGCAGTTCTTC
J gene: TRBJ2-1
clone size: .
V gene: TRBV18
D gene: .

CDR3 protein: CSAGTSGRVGTTQYF
CDR3 DNA: TGCAGCGCAGGGACTAGCGGGAGGGTCGGTACGACCCAGTACTTC
J gene: TRBJ2-5
clone size: .
V gene: TRBV29-1
D gene: TRBD2

CDR3 protein: CAWSFVVETQYF
CDR3 DNA: TGTGCCTGGAGTTTCGTCGTCGAGACCCAGTACTTC
J gene: TRBJ2-5
clone size: .
V gene: TRBV30
D gene: .

CDR3 protein: CASRLGRWSSYNEQFF
CDR3 DNA: TGTGCAAGTCGCCTGGGGAGGTGGAGCTCCTACAATGAGCAGTTCTTC
J gene: TRBJ2-1
clone size: .
V gene: TRBV12-2
D gene: .

CDR3 protein: CASLGANTEAFF
CDR3 DNA: TGTGCCAGCCTTGGGGCAAACACTGAAGCTTTCTTT
J gene: TRBJ1-1
clone size: once
V gene: TRBV11-2
D gene: .

CDR3 protein: CARARDRPEF
CDR3 DNA: TGTGCCAGAGCACGGGACCGCCCGGAATTC
J gene: TRBJ1-2
clone size: .
V gene: TRBV6-1
D gene: .

CDR3 protein: CASSPTFSATNEKLFF
CDR3 DNA: TGTGCCAGCAGCCCCACTTTTTCTGCAACTAATGAAAAACTGTTTTTT
J gene: TRBJ1-4
clone size: .
V gene: TRBV11-3
D gene: .

CDR3 protein: CASSQDSLVGGVETQYF
CDR3 DNA: TGCGCCAGCAGCCAAGATAGCTTGGTGGGGGGCGTGGAGACCCAGTACTTC
J gene: TRBJ2-5
clone size: .
V gene: TRBV4-3
D gene: .

CDR3 protein: CASSLEQSTQYF
CDR3 DNA: TGTGCCAGCAGCTTAGAGCAATCCACCCAGTACTTC
J gene: TRBJ2-5
clone size: .
V gene: TRBV11-2
D gene: .

CDR3 protein: CASSQGGSGQRFYGYTF
CDR3 DNA: TGTGCCAGCAGCCAAGGGGGATCAGGACAGAGATTCTATGGCTACACCTTC
J gene: TRBJ1-2
clone size: .
V gene: TRBV4-2
D gene: .

CDR3 protein: CAWSGQRTTGGEKLFF
CDR3 DNA: TGTGCCTGGAGTGGACAGAGAACCACGGGAGGCGAAAAACTGTTTTTT
J gene: TRBJ1-4
clone size: .
V gene: TRBV30
D gene: .

CDR3 protein: CASSPHGDLVAFF
CDR3 DNA: TGCGCCAGCAGCCCCCACGGAGATCTGGTAGCTTTCTTT
J gene: TRBJ1-1
clone size: .
V gene: TRBV5-1
D gene: .

CDR3 protein: CSAGQYNNEQFF
CDR3 DNA: TGCAGCGCGGGACAGTATAACAATGAGCAGTTCTTC
J gene: TRBJ2-1
clone size: .
V gene: TRBV29-1
D gene: TRBD1

CDR3 protein: CATTDGSQETQYF
CDR3 DNA: TGTGCCACCACTGATGGAAGTCAGGAGACCCAGTACTTC
J gene: TRBJ2-5
clone size: few
V gene: TRBV5-4
D gene: .

CDR3 protein: CASSSFQRSTYEQYF
CDR3 DNA: TGTGCCAGTAGTTCTTTCCAGAGATCTACCTACGAGCAGTACTTC
J gene: TRBJ2-7
clone size: .
V gene: TRBV19
D gene: .

CDR3 protein: CATGILTSEVADTQYF
CDR3 DNA: TGTGCCACCGGTATTCTGACTAGCGAAGTGGCAGATACGCAGTATTTT
J gene: TRBJ2-3
clone size: .
V gene: TRBV15
D gene: TRBD2

CDR3 protein: CATSRAYYLAGGGNEQYF
CDR3 DNA: TGTGCCACCAGCAGAGCATATTACTTAGCGGGAGGGGGAAACGAGCAGTACTTC
J gene: TRBJ2-7
clone size: .
V gene: TRBV15
D gene: TRBD2

CDR3 protein: CASRGGNQPQHF
CDR3 DNA: TGTGCCAGCAGGGGGGGCAATCAGCCCCAGCATTTT
J gene: TRBJ1-5
clone size: .
V gene: TRBV6-1
D gene: .

CDR3 protein: CAISEGQGNPYEQYF
CDR3 DNA: TGTGCCATCAGTGAGGGACAGGGAAATCCCTACGAGCAGTACTTC
J gene: TRBJ2-7
clone size: .
V gene: TRBV10-3
D gene: TRBD1

CDR3 protein: CSVGGIAQPIYF
CDR3 DNA: TGCAGCGTTGGGGGCATCGCCCAGCCCATATATTTT
J gene: TRBJ1-3
clone size: .
V gene: TRBV29-1
D gene: .

CDR3 protein: CASSQNPIGDTLGISYEQYF
CDR3 DNA: TGTGCCAGCAGCCAAAACCCGATAGGGGACACTTTGGGGATTTCCTACGAGCAGTACTTC
J gene: TRBJ2-7
clone size: .
V gene: TRBV4-2
D gene: .

CDR3 protein: CASRPDLNEKLFF
CDR3 DNA: TGTGCCAGCAGACCCGACCTTAATGAAAAACTGTTTTTT
J gene: TRBJ1-4
clone size: few
V gene: TRBV6-6
D gene: .

CDR3 protein: CASSPSPGATNIQYF
CDR3 DNA: TGCGCCAGCAGCCCCTCCCCCGGAGCCACCAACATTCAGTACTTC
J gene: TRBJ2-4
clone size: .
V gene: TRBV4-3
D gene: .